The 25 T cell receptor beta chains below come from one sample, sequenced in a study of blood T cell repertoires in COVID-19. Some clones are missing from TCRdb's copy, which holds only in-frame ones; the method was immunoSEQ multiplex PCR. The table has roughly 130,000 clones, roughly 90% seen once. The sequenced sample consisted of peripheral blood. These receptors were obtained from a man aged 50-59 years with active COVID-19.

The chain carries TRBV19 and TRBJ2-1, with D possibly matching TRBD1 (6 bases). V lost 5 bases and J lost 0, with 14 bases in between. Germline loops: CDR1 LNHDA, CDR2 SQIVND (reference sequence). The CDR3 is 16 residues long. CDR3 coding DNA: TGTGCCAGTAGTCAAACAGGGCCTAGCTCCTACAATGAGCAGTTCTTC. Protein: CASSQTGPSSYNEQFF.

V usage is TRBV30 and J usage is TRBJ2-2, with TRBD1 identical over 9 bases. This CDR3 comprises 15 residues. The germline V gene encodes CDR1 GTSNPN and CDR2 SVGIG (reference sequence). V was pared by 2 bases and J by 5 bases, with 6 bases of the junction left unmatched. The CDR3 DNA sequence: TGTGCCTGGAGTCTACAGGGGGCCACGACCGGGGAGCTGTTTTTT. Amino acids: CAWSLQGATTGELFF. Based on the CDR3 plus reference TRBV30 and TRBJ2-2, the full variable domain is SQTIHQWPATLVQPVGSPLSLECTVEGTSNPNLYWYRQAAGRGLQLLFYSVGIGQISSEVPQNLSASRPQDRQFILSSKKLLLSDSGFYLCAWSLQGATTGELFFGEGSRLTVL.

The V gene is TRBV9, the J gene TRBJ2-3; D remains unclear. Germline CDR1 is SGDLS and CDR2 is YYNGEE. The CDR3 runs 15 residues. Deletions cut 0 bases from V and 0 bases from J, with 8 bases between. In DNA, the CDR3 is TGTGCCAGCAGCGTAGGACTGACTAGCACAGATACGCAGTATTTT. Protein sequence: CASSVGLTSTDTQYF.

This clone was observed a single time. The CDR3 DNA is TGTGCCAGCAGTTATGGCCGGGGTAGGGGCAATCAGCCCCAGCATTTT. Translating gives CASSYGRGRGNQPQHF. V is TRBV5-6 and J is TRBJ1-5; D gene unclear. The CDR3 totals 16 residues. Germline assignment: CDR1 SGHDT and CDR2 YYEEEE. The ends were cut back, 5 bases at V and 2 bases at J, with 17 bases in the middle.

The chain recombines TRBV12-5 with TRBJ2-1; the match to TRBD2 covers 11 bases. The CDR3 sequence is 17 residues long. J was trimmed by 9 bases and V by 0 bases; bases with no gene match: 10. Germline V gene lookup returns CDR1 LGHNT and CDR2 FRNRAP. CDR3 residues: CASGLVGLAGGRGEQFF. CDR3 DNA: TGTGCTAGTGGTTTGGTAGGGTTAGCGGGAGGGCGCGGTGAGCAGTTCTTC.

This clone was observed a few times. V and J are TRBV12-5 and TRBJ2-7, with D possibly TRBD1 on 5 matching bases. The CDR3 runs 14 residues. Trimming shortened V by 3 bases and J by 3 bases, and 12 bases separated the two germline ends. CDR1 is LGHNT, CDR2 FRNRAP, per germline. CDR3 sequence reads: CASGLTDRDYEQYV. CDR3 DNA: TGTGCTAGTGGTTTAACAGACAGAGACTACGAGCAGTACGTC.

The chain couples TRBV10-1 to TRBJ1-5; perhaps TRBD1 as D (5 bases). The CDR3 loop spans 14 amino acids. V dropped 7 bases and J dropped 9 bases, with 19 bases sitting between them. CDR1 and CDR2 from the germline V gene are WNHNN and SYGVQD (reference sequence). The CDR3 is CASKTDTEVPPQHF. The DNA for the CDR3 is TGCGCCAGCAAGACGGACACCGAGGTACCGCCCCAGCATTTT.

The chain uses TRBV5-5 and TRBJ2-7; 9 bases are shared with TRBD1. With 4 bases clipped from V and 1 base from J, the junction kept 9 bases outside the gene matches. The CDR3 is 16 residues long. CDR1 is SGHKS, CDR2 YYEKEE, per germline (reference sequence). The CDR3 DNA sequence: TGTGCCAGCAGCGTAATCACGGGGACAGGGTCCTACGAGCAGTACTTC. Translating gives CASSVITGTGSYEQYF.

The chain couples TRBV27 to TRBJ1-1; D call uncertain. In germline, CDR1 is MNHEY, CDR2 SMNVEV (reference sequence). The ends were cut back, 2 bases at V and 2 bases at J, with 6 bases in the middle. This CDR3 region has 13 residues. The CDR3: CASSLNPNTEAFF. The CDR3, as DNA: TGTGCCAGCAGTTTAAATCCTAACACTGAAGCTTTCTTT.

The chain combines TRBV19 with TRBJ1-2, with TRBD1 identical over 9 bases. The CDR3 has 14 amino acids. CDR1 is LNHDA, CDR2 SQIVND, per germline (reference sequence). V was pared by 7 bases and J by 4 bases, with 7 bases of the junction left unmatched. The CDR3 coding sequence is TGTGCCAGTATCAGGGACAGGGCTGGCTATGGCTACACCTTC. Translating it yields CASIRDRAGYGYTF.

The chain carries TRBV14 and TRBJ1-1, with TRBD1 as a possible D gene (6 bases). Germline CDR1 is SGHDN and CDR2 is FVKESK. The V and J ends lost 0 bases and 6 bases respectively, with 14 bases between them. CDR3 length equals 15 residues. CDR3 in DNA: TGTGCCAGCAGCCAAGATGGCAGGGGAATCTCTGAAGCTTTCTTT. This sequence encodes CASSQDGRGISEAFF.

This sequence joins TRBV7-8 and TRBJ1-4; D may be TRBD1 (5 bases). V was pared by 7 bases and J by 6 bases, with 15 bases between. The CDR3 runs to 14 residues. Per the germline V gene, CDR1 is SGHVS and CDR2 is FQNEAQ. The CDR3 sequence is CASTQAGGDEKLFF. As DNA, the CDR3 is TGTGCCAGCACACAGGCGGGGGGGGATGAAAAACTGTTTTTT.

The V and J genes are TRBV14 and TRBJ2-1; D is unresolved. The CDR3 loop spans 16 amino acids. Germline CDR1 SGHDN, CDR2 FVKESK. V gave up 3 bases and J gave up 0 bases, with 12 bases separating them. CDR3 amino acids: CASSQVGRNSYNEQFF. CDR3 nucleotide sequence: TGTGCCAGCAGCCAGGTGGGCAGAAACTCCTACAATGAGCAGTTCTTC.

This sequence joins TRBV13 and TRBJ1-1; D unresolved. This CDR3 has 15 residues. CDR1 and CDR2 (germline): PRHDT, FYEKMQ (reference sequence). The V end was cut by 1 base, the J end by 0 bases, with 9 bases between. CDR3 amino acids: CASSLVAELNTEAFF. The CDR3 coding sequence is TGTGCCAGCAGCTTAGTGGCAGAACTGAACACTGAAGCTTTCTTT.

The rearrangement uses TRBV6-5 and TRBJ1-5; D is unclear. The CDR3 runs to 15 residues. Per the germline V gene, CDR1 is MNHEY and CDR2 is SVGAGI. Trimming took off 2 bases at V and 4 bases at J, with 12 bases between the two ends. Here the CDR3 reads CASSYTGISNQPQHF. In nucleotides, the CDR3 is TGTGCCAGCAGTTACACGGGGATCTCAAATCAGCCCCAGCATTTT.

CDR3 loop: CASSPGLPPYNEQFF. For the CDR3, the DNA is TGTGCCAGTAGCCCCGGACTCCCGCCCTACAATGAGCAGTTCTTC. This sequence joins TRBV19 and TRBJ2-1, with D maybe TRBD2 (5 bases). This CDR3 has 15 residues. Germline CDR1 and CDR2: LNHDA and SQIVND (reference sequence). Trimming shortened V by 6 bases and J by 2 bases, and 14 bases separated the two germline ends.

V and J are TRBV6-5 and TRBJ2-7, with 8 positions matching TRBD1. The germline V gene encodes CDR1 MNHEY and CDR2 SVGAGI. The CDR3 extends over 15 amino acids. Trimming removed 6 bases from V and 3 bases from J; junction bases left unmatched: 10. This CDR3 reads CASRSTGTGYYEQYF. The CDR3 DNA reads TGTGCCAGCAGATCAACCGGGACAGGCTACTACGAGCAGTACTTC.

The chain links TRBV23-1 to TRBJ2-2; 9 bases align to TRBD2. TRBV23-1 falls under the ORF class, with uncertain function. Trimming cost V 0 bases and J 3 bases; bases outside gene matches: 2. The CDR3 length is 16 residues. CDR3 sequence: CASSQSRGRDTGELFF. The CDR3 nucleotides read TGCGCCAGCAGTCAATCGCGCGGGAGGGACACCGGGGAGCTGTTTTTT.

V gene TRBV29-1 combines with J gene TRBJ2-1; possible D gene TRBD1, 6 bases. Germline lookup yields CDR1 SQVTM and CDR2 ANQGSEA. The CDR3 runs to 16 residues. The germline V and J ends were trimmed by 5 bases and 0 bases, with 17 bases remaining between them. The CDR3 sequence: CSVKKLTGSSYNEQFF. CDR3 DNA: TGCAGCGTTAAGAAGCTGACAGGAAGCTCCTACAATGAGCAGTTCTTC.

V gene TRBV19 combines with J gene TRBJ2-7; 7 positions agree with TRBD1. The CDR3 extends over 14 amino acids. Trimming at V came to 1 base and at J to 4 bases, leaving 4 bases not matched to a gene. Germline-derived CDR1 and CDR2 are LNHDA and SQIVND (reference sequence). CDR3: CASSIGGRGYEQYV. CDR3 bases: TGTGCCAGTAGTATAGGTGGCAGGGGGTACGAGCAGTACGTC.

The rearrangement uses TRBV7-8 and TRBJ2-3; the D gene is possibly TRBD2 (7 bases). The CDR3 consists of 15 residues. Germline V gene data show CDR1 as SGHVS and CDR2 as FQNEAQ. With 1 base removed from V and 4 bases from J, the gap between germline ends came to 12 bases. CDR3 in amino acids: CASSLGGGRADTQYF. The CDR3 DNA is TGTGCCAGCAGCTTAGGGGGGGGGCGAGCAGATACGCAGTATTTT.

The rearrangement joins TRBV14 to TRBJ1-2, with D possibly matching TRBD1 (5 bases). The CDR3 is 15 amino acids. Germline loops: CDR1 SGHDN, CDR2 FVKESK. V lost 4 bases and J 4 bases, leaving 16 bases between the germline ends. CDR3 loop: CASSRRTGQIYGYTF. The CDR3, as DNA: TGTGCCAGCAGCCGACGAACAGGCCAGATCTATGGCTACACCTTC.

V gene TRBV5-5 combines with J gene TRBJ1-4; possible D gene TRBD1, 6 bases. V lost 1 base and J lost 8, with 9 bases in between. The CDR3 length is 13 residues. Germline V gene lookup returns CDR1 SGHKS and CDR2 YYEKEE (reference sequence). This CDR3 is CASSLSGGEKLFF. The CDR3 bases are TGTGCCAGCAGCTTGTCGGGGGGCGAAAAACTGTTTTTT.

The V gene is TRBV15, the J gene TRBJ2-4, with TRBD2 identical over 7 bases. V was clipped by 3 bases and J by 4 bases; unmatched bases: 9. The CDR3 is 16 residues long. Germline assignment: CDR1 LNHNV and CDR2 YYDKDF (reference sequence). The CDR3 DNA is TGTGCCACCAGCAGTACCGGGACTACCCGAAAAAACATTCAGTACTTC. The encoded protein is CATSSTGTTRKNIQYF.

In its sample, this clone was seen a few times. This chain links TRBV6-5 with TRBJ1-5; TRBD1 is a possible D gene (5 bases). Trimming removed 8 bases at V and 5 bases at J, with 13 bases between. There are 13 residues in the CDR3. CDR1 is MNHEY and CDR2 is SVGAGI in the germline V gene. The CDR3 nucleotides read TGTGCCAGCTGCCCAAGGGGCGATCAGCCCCAGCATTTT. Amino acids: CASCPRGDQPQHF.